This is a list of T cell receptor beta chains from one sample in a study of blood T cells in healthy people across ages. TCRdb re-analysed the 5' RACE reads in MiXCR, keeping a single row per CDR3 protein. The sample lists hundreds of thousands of distinct CDR3 sequences; under 25% were seen once. Material for sequencing was blood. These receptors were taken from a man between 65 and 79 years old in good health. Each CDR3 is given with its conserved first and last residue. The order of the fields is V gene, D gene, J gene, clone size, CDR3 protein, CDR3 DNA. The D gene is left open where the match is weak. Clone size is not always given. Where it is, it says once, few, many or a class for expanded clones.

TRBV20-1,TRBD1,TRBJ1-1,NA,CSARVPGQFTEAFF,TGCAGTGCTAGAGTCCCGGGACAGTTCACTGAAGCTTTCTTT
TRBV7-9,TRBD2,TRBJ2-5,NA,CASSLEGLWQETQYF,TGTGCCAGCAGCTTAGAGGGACTATGGCAAGAGACCCAGTACTTC
TRBV6-1,TRBD1,TRBJ2-1,NA,CASSAPRTGLNEQFF,TGTGCCAGCAGTGCCCCGAGGACAGGGCTTAATGAGCAGTTCTTC
TRBV6-5,TRBD2,TRBJ2-7,NA,CASSYGTTSTYEQYF,TGTGCCAGCAGTTACGGGACTACCTCTACCTACGAGCAGTACTTC
TRBV27,NA,TRBJ1-2,few,CASSSGMGGYTF,TGTGCCAGCAGTTCGGGGATGGGGGGCTACACCTTC
TRBV5-5,NA,TRBJ2-2,NA,CASSLEPSYPGELFF,TGTGCCAGCAGCTTGGAGCCTAGCTATCCCGGGGAGCTGTTTTTT
TRBV10-3,NA,TRBJ2-5,NA,CAISETSGASETQYF,TGTGCCATCAGTGAAACGTCGGGAGCCTCTGAGACCCAGTACTTC
TRBV4-2,NA,TRBJ2-5,NA,CASSHFIGGQETQYF,TGTGCCAGCAGCCATTTTATCGGCGGCCAAGAGACCCAGTACTTC
TRBV9,TRBD1,TRBJ2-2,NA,CASSVVGTGSTGELFF,TGTGCCAGCAGCGTAGTAGGGACAGGGAGCACCGGGGAGCTGTTTTTT
TRBV18,NA,TRBJ1-3,few,CASTWAAGNTIYF,TGTGCCAGCACCTGGGCAGCTGGAAACACCATATATTTT
TRBV28,TRBD1,TRBJ2-5,few,CASSSRTGEETQYF,TGTGCCAGCAGTTCGAGGACAGGGGAAGAGACCCAGTACTTC
TRBV20-1,NA,TRBJ2-1,NA,CSARDRVGDYNEQFF,TGCAGTGCTAGAGATCGCGTGGGAGATTACAATGAGCAGTTCTTC
TRBV7-2,TRBD1,TRBJ1-6,NA,CASSQQGWSPLHF,TGTGCCAGCAGCCAACAGGGGTGGTCACCCCTCCACTTT
TRBV12-3/TRBV12-4,NA,TRBJ2-7,NA,CASSPVQGASGTDSYEQYF,TGTGCCAGCAGTCCTGTCCAGGGGGCGAGCGGGACAGACTCCTACGAGCAGTACTTC
TRBV12-3/TRBV12-4,NA,TRBJ2-2,few,CASSFVTNRAGELFF,TGTGCCAGCAGTTTCGTGACTAATCGTGCCGGGGAGCTGTTTTTT
TRBV20-1,NA,TRBJ1-2,NA,CSARGPRGGHTF,TGCAGTGCTAGGGGACCGCGAGGCGGCCACACCTTC
TRBV6-6,NA,TRBJ2-3,NA,CASSFPRDTQYF,TGTGCCAGCAGTTTTCCGCGAGATACGCAGTATTTT
TRBV28,NA,TRBJ2-7,many,CASSSGQSYEQYF,TGTGCCAGCAGTTCCGGACAGTCCTACGAGCAGTACTTC
TRBV6-5,NA,TRBJ1-6,NA,CASSYGGGPGDSPLHF,TGTGCCAGCAGTTACGGGGGGGGCCCTGGGGATTCACCCCTCCACTTT
TRBV27,NA,TRBJ2-7,NA,CASSFTSSAYEQYF,TGTGCCAGCAGTTTCACTAGTAGCGCCTACGAGCAGTACTTC
TRBV3-1,TRBD1,TRBJ1-4,NA,CASKGAANEKLFF,TGTGCCAGCAAGGGGGCAGCTAATGAAAAACTGTTTTTT
TRBV11-2,NA,TRBJ1-2,NA,CASSLDFHDYGYTF,TGTGCCAGCAGCTTAGATTTTCACGACTATGGCTACACCTTC
TRBV5-1,TRBD2,TRBJ2-1,once,CASSDGASGRKAEQFF,TGCGCCAGTTCTGACGGGGCTAGCGGGAGGAAGGCTGAGCAGTTCTTC
TRBV7-6,NA,TRBJ2-5,NA,CASSLEQGSKYF,TGTGCCAGCAGCTTAGAGCAGGGGAGTAAGTACTTC
TRBV7-2,NA,TRBJ2-2,NA,CASSLEPGQNTGELFF,TGTGCCAGCAGCTTAGAACCGGGACAGAACACCGGGGAGCTGTTTTTT
TRBV15,NA,TRBJ2-7,NA,CATSRETGLPSYEQYF,TGTGCCACCAGCAGAGAGACAGGTCTACCCTCCTACGAGCAGTACTTC
TRBV7-9,TRBD2,TRBJ2-1,few,CASSWIRLADYNEQFF,TGTGCCAGCAGCTGGATCCGACTAGCGGACTACAATGAGCAGTTCTTC
TRBV7-9,TRBD1,TRBJ2-1,once,CASSSSTQGPYNEQFF,TGTGCCAGCAGCTCATCCACACAGGGGCCTTACAATGAGCAGTTCTTC
TRBV9,NA,TRBJ2-5,many,CASSVEEAQTQYF,TGTGCCAGCAGCGTAGAGGAGGCTCAGACCCAGTACTTC
TRBV12-3/TRBV12-4,NA,TRBJ1-6,many,CASSSSGGSSPLHF,TGTGCCAGCAGTAGTTCCGGGGGCAGTTCACCCCTCCACTTT
TRBV25-1,NA,TRBJ2-5,NA,CASSDPRRVQYF,TGTGCCAGCAGTGACCCCAGGAGGGTCCAGTACTTC
TRBV2,NA,TRBJ2-3,NA,CASRRTDHTDTQYF,TGTGCCAGCAGGCGGACAGACCACACAGATACGCAGTATTTT
TRBV30,NA,TRBJ1-2,few,CAWSLKHGYTF,TGTGCCTGGAGTCTGAAGCATGGCTACACCTTC
TRBV7-9,TRBD1,TRBJ1-4,NA,CASSIRQGANEKLFF,TGTGCCAGCAGCATACGACAGGGCGCTAATGAAAAACTGTTTTTT
TRBV28,TRBD2,TRBJ2-3,few,CASSLSARAAGGPRIDTNTQYF,TGTGCCAGCAGTTTATCCGCGCGCGCAGCGGGAGGGCCTAGAATCGACACAAATACGCAGTATTTT
TRBV4-3,TRBD1,TRBJ2-3,NA,CASSQEGPGGPDTQYF,TGCGCCAGCAGCCAAGAAGGGCCAGGGGGCCCAGATACGCAGTATTTT
TRBV18,NA,TRBJ2-1,NA,CASSPPLVGNEQFF,TGTGCCAGCTCACCACCCTTGGTGGGCAATGAGCAGTTCTTC
TRBV4-2,TRBD1,TRBJ2-7,NA,CASSQEDRAPYEQYF,TGTGCCAGCAGCCAAGAGGACAGGGCCCCCTACGAGCAGTACTTC
TRBV4-1,NA,TRBJ1-5,few,CASSQEVRDQPQHF,TGCGCCAGCAGCCAAGAAGTAAGGGATCAGCCCCAGCATTTT
TRBV11-2,TRBD2,TRBJ2-7,NA,CASREGLAGIYEQYF,TGTGCCAGCAGGGAAGGACTAGCGGGAATCTACGAGCAGTACTTC
TRBV29-1,NA,TRBJ2-3,NA,CSVGAGEADTQYF,TGCAGCGTCGGGGCAGGGGAAGCAGATACGCAGTATTTT
TRBV7-8,TRBD2,TRBJ2-7,few,CASIEGSGSPAYEQYF,TGTGCCAGCATCGAGGGTAGCGGGAGCCCGGCCTACGAGCAGTACTTC
TRBV27,TRBD2,TRBJ2-1,few,CASSNSGRAYNEQFF,TGTGCCAGCAGTAATAGCGGGAGGGCCTACAATGAGCAGTTCTTC
TRBV19,NA,TRBJ2-5,few,CASSGGAGKETQYF,TGTGCCAGTAGTGGCGGGGCCGGAAAAGAGACCCAGTACTTC
TRBV12-3/TRBV12-4,NA,TRBJ2-7,few,CASSLRDLRMEQYF,TGTGCCAGCAGTCTCCGGGACTTGAGGATGGAGCAGTACTTC
TRBV5-8,NA,TRBJ2-7,NA,CASSTGGTTYKQYF,TGTGCCAGCAGCACTGGAGGGACGACCTACAAGCAGTACTTC
TRBV19,NA,TRBJ1-4,NA,CASSPLDRYTALEKLFF,TGTGCCAGTAGTCCATTGGACCGCTACACCGCCCTCGAAAAGCTGTTTTTT
TRBV24-1,TRBD1,TRBJ2-7,NA,CATPGQDSYEQYF,TGTGCCACCCCGGGACAGGATTCCTACGAGCAGTACTTC
TRBV3-1,NA,TRBJ2-5,few,CASSQRGTETQYF,TGTGCCAGCAGCCAACGAGGGACCGAGACCCAGTACTTC
TRBV30,NA,TRBJ2-6,few,CAWSVRRLSGANVLTF,TGTGCCTGGAGTGTACGTCGGCTCTCTGGGGCCAACGTCCTGACTTTC
TRBV9,NA,TRBJ2-2,few,CASSVENTGELFF,TGTGCCAGCAGCGTAGAAAACACCGGGGAGCTGTTTTTT
TRBV12-3/TRBV12-4,TRBD2,TRBJ2-3,NA,CASSPGLADSTDTQYF,TGTGCCAGCAGCCCTGGACTAGCGGATAGCACAGATACGCAGTATTTT
TRBV5-1,TRBD1,TRBJ2-5,many,CASSSLGTGGRVGETQYF,TGCGCCAGCAGCTCTCTAGGGACAGGGGGCCGTGTTGGAGAGACCCAGTACTTC
TRBV10-3,NA,TRBJ2-1,NA,CALRPWGNDEQFF,TGTGCCCTCCGACCCTGGGGGAACGATGAGCAGTTCTTC
TRBV4-1,NA,TRBJ2-7,NA,CASSQQDPERGTYEQYF,TGCGCCAGCAGCCAACAAGATCCAGAGCGAGGAACCTACGAGCAGTACTTC